Listed here are 15 T cell receptor beta chains from one sample, sequenced in a study of OX40 agonist ivuxolimab in advanced cancers. Here immunoSEQ multiplex PCR was the method, and the copy in TCRdb shows in-frame clones only, minus some. This sample has more than 70,000 clones; approximately 78% occur once, and the top ten carry around 5%. The starting material was CD4+ or CD8+ T cells sorted from blood, obtained in a trial of the OX40 agonist ivuxolimab. The receptors were gathered from an adult with an advanced solid tumor such as melanoma, head and neck, liver or kidney cancer.

The table lists this clone with a few counts. The J gene is TRBJ1-2, the V gene TRBV28; no clear D. The V and J ends lost 2 bases and 2 bases respectively, with 6 bases between them. Germline-derived CDR1 and CDR2 are MDHEN and SYDVKM. The CDR3 has 13 residues. The CDR3 region has the DNA TGTGCCAGCAGTTTAGGTTCGAACTATGGCTACACCTTC. Amino acid sequence: CASSLGSNYGYTF.

The rearrangement links TRBV21-1 to TRBJ2-3. TRBV21-1 constitutes a pseudogene. CDR3 length: 12 amino acids. DNA for the CDR3: TGTGCCAGCAGCAAAGAGAAAGATACGCAGTATTTT. It specifies CASSKEKDTQYF.

The chain uses TRBV7-3 and TRBJ1-6; no clear D gene. V was shortened by 7 bases and J by 7 bases, with 14 bases between the two germline ends. Germline V gives CDR1 SGHTA, CDR2 FQGTGA. CDR3 length: 14 amino acids. CDR3 sequence: CASNETWTNSPLHF. CDR3 DNA sequence: TGTGCCAGCAATGAGACTTGGACGAATTCACCCCTCCACTTT. The variable domain in full, completed from reference TRBV7-3 and TRBJ1-6, reads GAGVSQTPSNKVTEKGKYVELRCDPISGHTALYWYRQSLGQGPEFLIYFQGTGAADDSGLPNDRFFAVRPEGSVSTLKIQRTERGDSAVYLCASNETWTNSPLHFGNGTRLTVT.

The chain employs TRBV28 and TRBJ1-4; possibly TRBD1 for D (5 bases). Trimming pared 8 bases from V and 10 bases from J, leaving 17 bases between. The length of the CDR3 is 13 residues. CDR1 is MDHEN and CDR2 is SYDVKM in the germline V gene. CDR3 DNA: TGTGCCAGCCGGGGGGGATTTGGCGGAAAACTGTTTTTT. Protein: CASRGGFGGKLFF. Drawing the rest from reference TRBV28 and TRBJ1-4, the complete variable domain is DVKVTQSSRYLVKRTGEKVFLECVQDMDHENMFWYRQDPGLGLRLIYFSYDVKMKEKGDIPEGYSVSREKKERFSLILESASTNQTSMYLCASRGGFGGKLFFGSGTQLSVL.

The V call is TRBV10-3, the J call TRBJ2-1, with TRBD2 matching over 9 bases. The CDR3 spans 17 residues. J lost 9 bases, V lost 10 bases, and 22 bases had no gene match. Germline CDR1 is ENHRY and CDR2 is SYGVKD. The CDR3 here is CATAWGAGGPRGGEQFF. CDR3 coding DNA: TGTGCCACCGCCTGGGGGGCGGGGGGGCCCAGAGGCGGTGAGCAGTTCTTC.

The chain couples TRBV2 to TRBJ2-1; 13 bases map to TRBD2. The germline CDR1 and CDR2 sequences are SNHLY and FYNNEI. This CDR3 has 16 residues. V lost 7 bases to trimming and J lost 6 bases; unmatched junction nucleotides: 9. The CDR3 nucleotides are TGTGCCAGCATTACACTAGCGGGGGGGCCTTCCAATGAGCAGTTCTTC. Its translation is CASITLAGGPSNEQFF. Full variable domain (rest looked up from reference TRBV2 and TRBJ2-1): EPEVTQTPSHQVTQMGQEVILRCVPISNHLYFYWYRQILGQKVEFLVSFYNNEISEKSEIFDDQFSVERPDGSNFTLKIRSTKLEDSAMYFCASITLAGGPSNEQFFGPGTRLTVL.

V usage is TRBV28 and J usage is TRBJ1-5, with TRBD1 identical over 8 bases. Germline CDR1 MDHEN, CDR2 SYDVKM. The J segment lost 5 bases and the V segment lost 7 bases, leaving 4 bases of the junction unmatched. The CDR3 length is 13 residues. The DNA for the CDR3 is TGTGCCAGCACAGGGGGCTTTCATCAGCCCCAGCATTTT. It encodes CASTGGFHQPQHF.

The chain recombines TRBV20-1 with TRBJ2-3; D call uncertain. The CDR3 is made up of 10 amino acids. V lost 3 bases, J lost 7 bases, and 5 bases lay in between. Germline loops: CDR1 DFQATT, CDR2 SNEGSKA (reference sequence). The CDR3 here is CSASMNTQYF. Here the CDR3 DNA reads TGCAGTGCTAGTATGAATACGCAGTATTTT.

The chain is built from TRBV28 and TRBJ1-2, with 8 bases that match TRBD1. Germline V gene sequence: CDR1 MDHEN, CDR2 SYDVKM. Unmatched junction bases numbered 11, after V lost 7 bases and J lost 7 bases. There are 14 residues in the CDR3. CDR3 loop: CASTYPSTGGGYTF. The CDR3 coding sequence is TGTGCCAGCACCTACCCCTCCACAGGGGGTGGCTACACCTTC.

This chain uses TRBV6-5 with TRBJ2-1; possibly TRBD2 for D (5 bases). The CDR3 totals 15 residues. V lost 5 bases, J lost 7 bases, and 18 bases lay in between. Germline values: CDR1 MNHEY, CDR2 SVGAGI. The CDR3 loop reads CASSKFRRTGNEQFF. CDR3 nucleotides: TGTGCCAGCAGTAAATTTCGAAGGACTGGTAATGAGCAGTTCTTC.

The J gene is TRBJ2-1, the V gene TRBV2; D ambiguous. There are 11 residues in the CDR3. Germline CDR1 SNHLY, CDR2 FYNNEI. V lost 6 bases to trimming and J lost 5 bases, with 5 bases between them. CDR3 bases: TGTGCCAGCAGCTATGACAATGAGCAGTTCTTC. Translating gives CASSYDNEQFF. Full variable domain (rest looked up from reference TRBV2 and TRBJ2-1): EPEVTQTPSHQVTQMGQEVILRCVPISNHLYFYWYRQILGQKVEFLVSFYNNEISEKSEIFDDQFSVERPDGSNFTLKIRSTKLEDSAMYFCASSYDNEQFFGPGTRLTVL.

The chain links TRBV19 to TRBJ2-3; TRBD1 matches at 10 bases. The CDR3 loop spans 16 amino acids. Germline V gene lookup returns CDR1 LNHDA and CDR2 SQIVND (reference sequence). V shed 4 bases and J 2 bases; nucleotides not matched to a gene: 6. The CDR3 loop is CASSTTGTGATDTQYF. The CDR3 coding sequence is TGTGCCAGTAGTACCACCGGGACAGGGGCCACAGATACGCAGTATTTT.

J is TRBJ2-5 and V is TRBV4-1; a weak D match, TRBD1 (5 bases). V lost 9 bases, J lost 5 bases, and 19 bases lay in between. The CDR3 has 14 residues. Germline assignment: CDR1 MGHRA and CDR2 YSYEKL. CDR3 amino acids: CASRPAGFGETQYF. CDR3 sequence (DNA): TGCGCCAGTCGACCCGCAGGGTTCGGGGAGACCCAGTACTTC.

The chain is built from TRBV6-1 and TRBJ2-2; TRBD1 agrees at 7 bases. Trimming removed 3 bases from V and 3 bases from J; junction bases left unmatched: 4. The CDR3 runs 15 residues. Germline V gene sequence: CDR1 MNHNS, CDR2 SASEGT. The CDR3 DNA is TGTGCCAGCAGTGAGACAGGGCCTTACACCGGGGAGCTGTTTTTT. This encodes CASSETGPYTGELFF.

The chain has TRBV4-3 and TRBJ1-6; TRBD1 matches at 8 bases. The germline CDR1 and CDR2 sequences are LGHNA and YSLEER. The CDR3 is made up of 16 amino acids. V dropped 4 bases and J dropped 9; count of bases not matched to a gene: 11. DNA of the CDR3: TGCGCCAGCAGCCCCTCCGGACAGGGCGGAAGTTCACCCCTCCACTTT. Residues: CASSPSGQGGSSPLHF.